The clone carrying this T cell receptor beta chain appeared many times. The CDR3 is 12 residues long. CDR1 DFQATT and CDR2 SNEGSKA come from the germline V gene (reference sequence). The germline V and J ends were trimmed by 3 bases and 7 bases, with 9 bases remaining between them. This specimen comes from a study of identical twins. In TCRdb, the 5' RACE reads were re-called with MiXCR into one record per CDR3 protein. In the table there are roughly 290,000 distinct CDR3 sequences, more than 6.5% of which are singletons. The data were also submitted as part of a second study, on yellow fever vaccine responses in identical twins.

This receptor was identified in a woman aged 18-30 years in good health. The V call is TRBV20-1, the J call TRBJ1-4; weak D call: TRBD1 (5 bases). Sequencing was performed on memory (CD45RO+) T cells sorted from blood. DNA of the CDR3: TGCAGTGCTAGTTTCGGGGGTGAAAAACTGTTTTTT. As protein: CSASFGGEKLFF.